The rows below give T cell receptor beta chains drawn from one sample of a study of monozygotic twins with inflammatory bowel disease. TCRdb reprocessed the 5' RACE reads and reports one entry per CDR3 protein, with no DNA. The sample has approximately 400,000 distinct CDR3 sequences. The sample consisted of blood. Receptor source: a human donor with ulcerative colitis or Crohn's disease, or a healthy co-twin of an affected twin (not recorded which). CDR3s include the opening cysteine and the closing phenylalanine or tryptophan. Each record gives: J gene, V gene, CDR3 protein.

J gene: TRBJ2-3
V gene: TRBV21-1
CDR3 protein: CASTPPKDTQYF

J gene: TRBJ1-1
V gene: TRBV2
CDR3 protein: CASSAGLQNTEAFF

J gene: TRBJ2-1
V gene: TRBV20-1
CDR3 protein: CSAERGGQFYEQFF

J gene: TRBJ1-1
V gene: TRBV5-1
CDR3 protein: CASSLVGLGNTEAFF

J gene: TRBJ2-3
V gene: TRBV6-1
CDR3 protein: CASSVKALAGITDTQYF

J gene: TRBJ1-5
V gene: TRBV6-6
CDR3 protein: CASTYRGFQPQHF

J gene: TRBJ2-2
V gene: TRBV6-5
CDR3 protein: CARSSQANTGELFF

J gene: TRBJ1-2
V gene: TRBV10-3
CDR3 protein: CAISEDNSPTDGYTF

J gene: TRBJ1-5
V gene: TRBV20-1
CDR3 protein: CSARGTGLFNQPQHF

J gene: TRBJ2-1
V gene: TRBV20-1
CDR3 protein: CSATSGAGGHNEQFF

J gene: TRBJ2-2
V gene: TRBV27
CDR3 protein: CASSLGLGPGELFF

J gene: TRBJ2-7
V gene: TRBV6-5
CDR3 protein: CASSTERVAGGHYEQYF

J gene: TRBJ2-2
V gene: TRBV20-1
CDR3 protein: CSASPPGGVNTGELFF

J gene: TRBJ1-3
V gene: TRBV7-6
CDR3 protein: CASSATVGNTIYF

J gene: TRBJ2-3
V gene: TRBV27
CDR3 protein: CASMLSNPSTDTQYF

J gene: TRBJ2-7
V gene: TRBV3-1
CDR3 protein: CASSQDHGGDPSSYEQYF

J gene: TRBJ2-6
V gene: TRBV30
CDR3 protein: CAWSKQKGGANVLTF

J gene: TRBJ1-1
V gene: TRBV4-3
CDR3 protein: CASSQGDRGDPEAFF

J gene: TRBJ1-2
V gene: TRBV24-1
CDR3 protein: CATSDFGGDGYAF

J gene: TRBJ2-7
V gene: TRBV10-3
CDR3 protein: CAISAQSYEQYF

J gene: TRBJ2-3
V gene: TRBV18
CDR3 protein: CASSPLRTSGSTDTQYF

J gene: TRBJ2-3
V gene: TRBV11-2
CDR3 protein: CASRGAAFSTDTQYF

J gene: TRBJ2-1
V gene: TRBV4-1
CDR3 protein: CASSQDLGTSGSSYNEQFF

J gene: TRBJ2-1
V gene: TRBV5-4
CDR3 protein: CASSSNQAGGLSNEQFF